This TCR beta chain was sequenced in a study of patients and donors after allogeneic stem cell transplantation. Trimming stripped 9 bases from V and 1 base from J, with 16 bases between. This CDR3 comprises 15 residues. The germline V gene has CDR1 ENHRY and CDR2 SYGVKD. TCRdb re-derived calls from the RT-PCR reads in MiXCR, one entry per CDR3 protein. The table shows 150,000 to 250,000 distinct CDR3 sequences, with around two fifths occurring only once. A few counts support this clonotype. This rearrangement joins TRBV10-3 to TRBJ1-3; the D is unclear. The sequencing sample was made of blood, either unsorted or a sorted T cell fraction (not recorded which). The source of this sequence is a human donor who was either an allogeneic HSCT recipient or a stem cell or donor lymphocyte infusion donor (not recorded which). It is not recorded whose cells these are; they may come from a transplant donor. In nucleotides, the CDR3 is TGTGCCATGGCCTCGATCCATCCTTCTGGAAACACCATATATTTT. It translates to CAMASIHPSGNTIYF.